The 23 T cell receptor beta chains below were found in one sample sequenced in a study of radiotherapy plus CTLA-4 blockade in lung cancer. The protocol was immunoSEQ multiplex PCR, while the TCRdb copy is restricted to in-frame clones and leaves out a portion. The sample consists of around 85,000 clones, around 86% of them appearing once. The material was peripheral blood, obtained from a patient treated with radiotherapy plus ipilimumab. These TCRs come from a human donor with non-small cell lung cancer who had a partial response to radiotherapy plus ipilimumab.

CDR3: CASSEWDGSYEQFF. DNA of the CDR3: TGTGCCAGCAGTGAATGGGACGGGAGCTATGAGCAGTTCTTC. V is TRBV25-1 and J is TRBJ2-1; maybe TRBD2 (6 bases). Looked up from germline, CDR1 is MGHDK and CDR2 is SYGVNS. The CDR3 is 14 residues long. Trimming left V 1 base short and J 8 bases short, with 12 bases between.

The CDR3 DNA reads TGTGCCAGCAGCTTGAGACTAGCGGATGAGCAGTTCTTC. Translated, it gives CASSLRLADEQFF. The J gene is TRBJ2-1, the V gene TRBV7-9; TRBD2 matches at 9 bases. The CDR3 is 13 amino acids. CDR1 and CDR2 from the germline V gene are SEHNR and FQNEAQ (reference sequence). The junction had 2 bases not matched to a gene; V was cut back by 3 bases and J by 8 bases.

The chain is built from TRBV28 and TRBJ2-1, with 9 bases fitting TRBD2. The ends lost 3 bases at V and 1 base at J; junction bases unmatched: 4. Germline V gene lookup returns CDR1 MDHEN and CDR2 SYDVKM. The CDR3 spans 16 residues. CDR3 sequence: CASSFEAGGSYNEQFF. In DNA form, the CDR3 reads TGTGCCAGCAGTTTTGAAGCGGGAGGATCCTACAATGAGCAGTTCTTC.

The V and J genes are TRBV2 and TRBJ1-2, with 7 bases aligning to TRBD1. CDR3 length equals 12 residues. Per the germline V gene, CDR1 is SNHLY and CDR2 is FYNNEI. The junction had 7 bases not matched to a gene; V was cut back by 7 bases and J by 8 bases. The CDR3 region has the DNA TGTGCCAGCAAAATTGACAGGGACGGCTACACCTTC. Translated: CASKIDRDGYTF.

In its sample, this clone was seen once. The rearrangement links TRBV18 to TRBJ2-2; D gene unclear. The V gene's germline CDR1 is KGHSH and CDR2 LQKENI. Trimming pared 3 bases from V and 2 bases from J, leaving 10 bases between. The CDR3 sequence is 15 residues long. As DNA, the CDR3 is TGTGCCAGCTCACCTATGAGGTCTAACACCGGGGAGCTGTTTTTT. This codes for CASSPMRSNTGELFF.

The chain recombines TRBV11-2 with TRBJ2-5; the D gene is possibly TRBD2 (6 bases). The J call may not be correct, given that the DNA end is closer to TRBJ2-7. The CDR3 loop spans 17 amino acids. Germline CDR1 is SGHAT and CDR2 is FQNNGV. CDR3 amino acids: CASSLQLGGTFSYEQYF. The CDR3 DNA sequence: TGTGCCAGCAGCTTACAGCTTGGGGGGACTTTTTCCTACGAGCAGTACTTC.

A few counts support this clone. The chain carries TRBV19 and TRBJ1-1; tentative D call: TRBD1 (5 bases). In germline, CDR1 is LNHDA, CDR2 SQIVND (reference sequence). Deletions cut 6 bases from V and 7 bases from J, with 15 bases between. This CDR3 spans 13 amino acids. The CDR3 region has the DNA TGTGCCAGTAGCAGAGGAGGGGTTTTTGAAGCTTTCTTT. Protein product: CASSRGGVFEAFF.

The chain carries TRBV9 and TRBJ2-1; 7 positions match TRBD2. The CDR3 has 16 residues. Trimming took 0 bases from V and 3 from J; bases not matched to a gene: 6. Germline V gene data show CDR1 as SGDLS and CDR2 as YYNGEE. The CDR3 loop reads CASSVAGRELYNEQFF. As DNA, the CDR3 is TGTGCCAGCAGCGTAGCGGGGCGGGAGCTCTACAATGAGCAGTTCTTC.

This clone came up once. The chain joins TRBV7-9 to TRBJ2-1; 13 bases are shared with TRBD2. With V trimmed by 3 bases and J by 6 bases, 8 bases remained unmatched. The V gene's germline CDR1 is SEHNR and CDR2 FQNEAQ (reference sequence). This CDR3 is built from 17 residues. CDR3 loop: CASSFVRTSGSLNEQFF. For the CDR3, the DNA is TGTGCCAGCAGCTTCGTGCGGACTAGCGGGAGCCTCAATGAGCAGTTCTTC. Using reference TRBV7-9 and TRBJ2-1 for the parts outside the CDR3, the full variable domain is DTGVSQNPRHKITKRGQNVTFRCDPISEHNRLYWYRQTLGQGPEFLTYFQNEAQLEKSRLLSDRFSAERPKGSFSTLEIQRTEQGDSAMYLCASSFVRTSGSLNEQFFGPGTRLTVL.

The chain recombines TRBV28 with TRBJ2-7; the D gene is possibly TRBD1 (6 bases). The CDR3 has 15 amino acids. Trimming shortened V by 2 bases and J by 5 bases, and 16 bases separated the two germline ends. Germline values: CDR1 MDHEN, CDR2 SYDVKM. The CDR3 DNA sequence: TGTGCCAGCAGTTTAGTAGGGACACCCCCAAACGAGCAGTACGTC. Translating it yields CASSLVGTPPNEQYV.

The rearrangement uses TRBV2 and TRBJ1-2; possibly TRBD1 for D (6 bases). CDR3 size: 16 residues. V was pared by 5 bases and J by 3 bases, with 19 bases between. Per the germline V gene, CDR1 is SNHLY and CDR2 is FYNNEI. CDR3 coding DNA: TGTGCCAGCAGTCGGGTTGAGTCAGGGGTTGACTATGGCTACACCTTC. This gives the protein CASSRVESGVDYGYTF.

The chain uses TRBV7-9 and TRBJ1-4; 9 nucleotides match TRBD1. The V gene's germline CDR1 is SEHNR and CDR2 FQNEAQ (reference sequence). The CDR3 loop spans 15 amino acids. Losses at the gene ends were 1 base for V and 5 bases for J; bases not matched to a gene: 2. Here the CDR3 DNA reads TGTGCCAGCAGCTTAGGCGGGACAGGGAATGAAAAACTGTTTTTT. It specifies CASSLGGTGNEKLFF.

Here the CDR3 DNA reads TGTGCCAGCAGCTCAGACTCGTTCAATCAGCCCCAGCATTTT. The encoded protein is CASSSDSFNQPQHF. V and J are TRBV28 and TRBJ1-5; D uncertain. This CDR3 region has 14 residues. Germline-derived CDR1 and CDR2 are MDHEN and SYDVKM. Trimming took 6 bases from V and 3 from J, leaving 12 bases between them.

V usage is TRBV5-1 and J usage is TRBJ2-7, with TRBD1 matching over 7 bases. CDR3 length equals 15 residues. With V trimmed by 4 bases and J by 2 bases, 9 bases remained unmatched. Germline-derived CDR1 and CDR2 are SGHRS and YFSETQ. The CDR3 here is CASSPGDSSPYEQYV. For the CDR3, the DNA is TGCGCCAGCAGCCCAGGGGACAGCTCCCCCTACGAGCAGTACGTC.

The chain links TRBV18 to TRBJ2-5, with TRBD2 identical over 10 bases. In germline, CDR1 is KGHSH, CDR2 LQKENI. CDR3 size: 19 residues. V lost 4 bases to trimming and J lost 7 bases; unmatched junction nucleotides: 21. The CDR3 bases are TGTGCCAGCTCACTACAGGAATCTGGGCTAGCGGGAGAAAAAGCGACCCAGTACTTC. Amino acids: CASSLQESGLAGEKATQYF.

The chain carries TRBV19 and TRBJ2-5; tentatively, D is TRBD2 (5 bases). The germline V gene encodes CDR1 LNHDA and CDR2 SQIVND (reference sequence). V lost 8 bases and J lost 7, with 23 bases in between. The CDR3 runs 15 residues. In DNA form, the CDR3 reads TGTGCCAGTTCTCCGGTTCTGAACCCCGCGGGGACCCAGTACTTC. Protein sequence: CASSPVLNPAGTQYF.

This chain links TRBV2 with TRBJ1-6; D gene uncertain. This CDR3 has 15 amino acids. Germline-derived CDR1 and CDR2 are SNHLY and FYNNEI. Trimming left V 7 bases short and J 7 bases short, with 17 bases between. The CDR3 loop is CASNSLGELNSPLHF. CDR3 bases: TGTGCCAGCAATTCACTCGGGGAGTTGAATTCACCCCTCCACTTT.

This clone was detected only a few times. The chain is built from TRBV6-1 and TRBJ1-5, with a weak D call TRBD1 (6 bases). The V gene's germline CDR1 is MNHNS and CDR2 SASEGT. The CDR3 consists of 14 residues. Trimming cost V 5 bases and J 3 bases, with 11 bases left between them. The CDR3 spells CASSYDRHNQPQHF. The DNA for the CDR3 is TGTGCCAGCAGTTATGACAGGCACAATCAGCCCCAGCATTTT.

J is TRBJ2-2 and V is TRBV27; 9 positions agree with TRBD2. Germline CDR1 is MNHEY and CDR2 is SMNVEV (reference sequence). Unmatched junction bases numbered 4, after V lost 4 bases and J lost 7 bases. This CDR3 is built from 14 residues. The CDR3 region is CASSSSGRFGELFF. The CDR3 region has the DNA TGTGCCAGCAGTTCAAGCGGGAGGTTCGGGGAGCTGTTTTTT.

The chain joins TRBV6-5 to TRBJ2-7; TRBD2 agrees at 14 bases. The junction had 3 bases not matched to a gene; V was cut back by 4 bases and J by 4 bases. The CDR3 loop spans 15 amino acids. Germline values: CDR1 MNHEY, CDR2 SVGAGI. In DNA, the CDR3 is TGTGCCAGCAGTTGGACTAGCGGGAGGTTTTACGAGCAGTACTTC. Translating gives CASSWTSGRFYEQYF.

This clone was seen only once. The V call is TRBV9, the J call TRBJ2-5; 7 bases are shared with TRBD1. The J call is uncertain, as TRBJ2-7 better fits the DNA end. This CDR3 has 14 residues. CDR1 is SGDLS, CDR2 YYNGEE, per germline. The CDR3 loop is CASSVGQSSYEQYF. The CDR3 region has the DNA TGTGCCAGCAGCGTGGGACAGAGCTCCTACGAGCAGTACTTC.

The V and J genes are TRBV25-1 and TRBJ1-2; 7 bases are a match to TRBD1. CDR3 size: 16 residues. The germline gives CDR1 MGHDK, CDR2 SYGVNS. Trimming took 3 bases from V and 4 from J; bases not matched to a gene: 11. This CDR3 is CASSDSGRGLGYGYTF. The CDR3 region has the DNA TGTGCCAGCAGTGACTCCGGTAGGGGGCTGGGCTATGGCTACACCTTC.

The V gene is TRBV4-1, the J gene TRBJ1-2, with D hard to call. The CDR3 has 15 amino acids. CDR1 and CDR2 (germline): MGHRA, YSYEKL. Deletions cut 0 bases from V and 3 bases from J, with 11 bases between. This CDR3 is CASSQDLNRDYGYTF. The CDR3 DNA sequence: TGCGCCAGCAGCCAAGATCTGAACAGAGACTATGGCTACACCTTC.